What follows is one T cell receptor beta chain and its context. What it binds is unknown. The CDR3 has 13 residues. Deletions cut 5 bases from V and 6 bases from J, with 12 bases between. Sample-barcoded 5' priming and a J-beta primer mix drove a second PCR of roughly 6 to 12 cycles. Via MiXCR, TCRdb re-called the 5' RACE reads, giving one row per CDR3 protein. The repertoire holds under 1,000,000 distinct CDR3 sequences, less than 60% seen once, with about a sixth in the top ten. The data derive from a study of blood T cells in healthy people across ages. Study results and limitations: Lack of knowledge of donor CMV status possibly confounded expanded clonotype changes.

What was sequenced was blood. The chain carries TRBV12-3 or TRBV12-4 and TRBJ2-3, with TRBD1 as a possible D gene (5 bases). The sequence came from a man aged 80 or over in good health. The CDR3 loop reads CASSISRVDTQYF. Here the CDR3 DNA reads TGTGCCAGCAGTATATCCAGGGTCGATACGCAGTATTTT.